This T cell receptor (beta chain) appears in the sequencing data of a study of blood T cell repertoires in COVID-19. On the study more broadly: Collection of acute and convalescent COVID-19 samples took place in the United States, Italy and Spain.

Trimming left V 4 bases short and J 0 bases short, with 14 bases between. Germline assignment: CDR1 SGDLS and CDR2 YYNGEE. This CDR3 spans 16 amino acids. Profiling relied on immunoSEQ multiplex PCR, and the TCRdb table lists in-frame clones only, not all of them. In the table there are 200,000 to 250,000 clones, 70% to 90% of which are singletons. The chain recombines TRBV9 with TRBJ2-1; tentatively, D is TRBD2 (6 bases). Input material: peripheral blood. This TCR came from a man in his forties or fifties who had recovered from COVID-19. The DNA of the CDR3 is TGTGCCAGCAGCCCGAGGGACTTAAGCTCCTACAATGAGCAGTTCTTC. This gives the protein CASSPRDLSSYNEQFF.